This section outlines one TCR beta chain sequence together with its context. Reverse transcription used roughly 0.45 to 1 ug RNA and random hexamers. Using its own MiXCR run on the immunoSEQ multiplex PCR reads, TCRdb lists one record per CDR3 protein. This sample has 150,000 to 160,000 distinct CDR3 sequences, with about 94% found just once. Negative isolation was used for CD8+ and CD4+ T cells and FACS enrichment for TEMRA cells. With 6 bases removed from V and 6 bases from J, the gap between germline ends came to 12 bases. The length of the CDR3 is 12 residues. Germline V CDR1 and CDR2: MNHEY, SMNVEV (reference sequence). The data are from a study of CD8 T cells in Susac syndrome.

This receptor was obtained from a human donor with multiple sclerosis. Sequenced: CD8+ T cells from PBMCs. This rearrangement joins TRBV27 to TRBJ2-7; D possibly corresponds to TRBD1 (5 bases). Here the CDR3 DNA reads TGTGCCAGCAGCTACAGGTCGGGCGAGCAGTACTTC. Protein product: CASSYRSGEQYF.